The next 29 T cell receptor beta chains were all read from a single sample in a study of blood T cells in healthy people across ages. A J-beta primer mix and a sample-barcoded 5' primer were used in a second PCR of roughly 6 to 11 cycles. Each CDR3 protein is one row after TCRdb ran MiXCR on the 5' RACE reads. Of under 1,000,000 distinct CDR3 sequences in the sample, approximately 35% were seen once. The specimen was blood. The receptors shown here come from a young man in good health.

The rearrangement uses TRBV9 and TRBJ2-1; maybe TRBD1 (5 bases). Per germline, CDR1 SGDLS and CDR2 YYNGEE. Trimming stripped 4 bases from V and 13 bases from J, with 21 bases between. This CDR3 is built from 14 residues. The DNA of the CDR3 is TGTGCCAGCAGCACAGCAGGGCGCAAAGAGACCCAGTTCTTC. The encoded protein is CASSTAGRKETQFF.

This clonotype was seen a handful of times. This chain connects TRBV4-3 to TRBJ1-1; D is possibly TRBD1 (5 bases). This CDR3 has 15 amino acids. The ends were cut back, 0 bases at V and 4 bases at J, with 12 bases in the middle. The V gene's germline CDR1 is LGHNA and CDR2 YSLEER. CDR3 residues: CASSQDLRGPTEAFF. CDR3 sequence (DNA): TGCGCCAGCAGCCAAGACCTACGGGGCCCCACTGAAGCTTTCTTT.

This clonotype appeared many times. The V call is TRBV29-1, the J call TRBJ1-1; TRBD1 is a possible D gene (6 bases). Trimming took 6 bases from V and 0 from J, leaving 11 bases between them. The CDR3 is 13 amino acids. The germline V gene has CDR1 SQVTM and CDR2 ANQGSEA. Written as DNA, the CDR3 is TGCAGCGTAGCAGGGGTCATGAACACTGAAGCTTTCTTT. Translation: CSVAGVMNTEAFF.

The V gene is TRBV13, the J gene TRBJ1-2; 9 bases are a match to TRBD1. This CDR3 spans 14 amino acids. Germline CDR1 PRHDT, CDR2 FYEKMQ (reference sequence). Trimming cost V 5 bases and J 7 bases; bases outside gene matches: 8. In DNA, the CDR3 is TGTGCCAGCAGCCCCCGGGACAGGGAGTGTGGCTACACCTTC. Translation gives CASSPRDRECGYTF.

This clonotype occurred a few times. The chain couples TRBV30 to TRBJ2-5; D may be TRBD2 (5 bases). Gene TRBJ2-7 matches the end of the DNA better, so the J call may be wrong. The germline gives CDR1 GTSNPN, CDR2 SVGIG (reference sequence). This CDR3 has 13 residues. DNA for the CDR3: TGTGCCTGGAGTCCATCACTAGAACGCGAGCAGTACTTC. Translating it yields CAWSPSLEREQYF.

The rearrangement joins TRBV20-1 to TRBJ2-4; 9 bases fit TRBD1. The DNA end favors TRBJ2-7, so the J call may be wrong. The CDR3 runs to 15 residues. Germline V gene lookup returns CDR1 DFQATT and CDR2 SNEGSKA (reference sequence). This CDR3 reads CSVQLKTGGSYEQYF. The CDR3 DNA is TGCAGTGTACAACTCAAGACAGGGGGTAGCTACGAGCAGTACTTC.

The CDR3 DNA follows: TGTGCCATCAGTGAGGGACAGGGGGCTGAAGCTTTCTTT. It codes for CAISEGQGAEAFF. The chain employs TRBV10-3 and TRBJ1-1, with 10 bases that match TRBD1. The length of the CDR3 is 13 residues. Germline V gene data show CDR1 as ENHRY and CDR2 as SYGVKD. V was pared by 2 bases and J by 6 bases, with 0 bases of the junction left unmatched.

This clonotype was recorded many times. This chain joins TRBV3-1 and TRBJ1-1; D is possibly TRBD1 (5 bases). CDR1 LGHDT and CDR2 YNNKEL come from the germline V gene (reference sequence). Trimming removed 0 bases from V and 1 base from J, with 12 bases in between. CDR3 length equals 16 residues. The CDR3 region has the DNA TGTGCCAGCAGCCAAGAGGGGCCCGCGGGGAACACTGAAGCTTTCTTT. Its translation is CASSQEGPAGNTEAFF.

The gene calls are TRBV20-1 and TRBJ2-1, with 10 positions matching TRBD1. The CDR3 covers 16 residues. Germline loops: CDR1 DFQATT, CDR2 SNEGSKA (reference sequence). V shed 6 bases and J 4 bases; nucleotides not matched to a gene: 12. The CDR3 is CSASVTGTGEYNEQFF. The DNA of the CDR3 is TGCAGTGCCTCCGTTACCGGGACAGGGGAATACAATGAGCAGTTCTTC.

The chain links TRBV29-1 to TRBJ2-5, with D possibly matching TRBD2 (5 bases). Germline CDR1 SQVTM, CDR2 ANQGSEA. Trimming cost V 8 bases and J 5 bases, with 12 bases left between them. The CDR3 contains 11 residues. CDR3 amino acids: CSLRDLETQYF. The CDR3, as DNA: TGCAGCCTCCGGGATCTGGAGACCCAGTACTTC.

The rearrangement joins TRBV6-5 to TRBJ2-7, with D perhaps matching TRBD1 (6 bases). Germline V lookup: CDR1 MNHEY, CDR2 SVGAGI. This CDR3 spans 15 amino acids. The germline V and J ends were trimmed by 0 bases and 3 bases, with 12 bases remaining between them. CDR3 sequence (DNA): TGTGCCAGCAGTTACTCCGGGGACACCTTCTACGAGCAGTACTTC. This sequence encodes CASSYSGDTFYEQYF.

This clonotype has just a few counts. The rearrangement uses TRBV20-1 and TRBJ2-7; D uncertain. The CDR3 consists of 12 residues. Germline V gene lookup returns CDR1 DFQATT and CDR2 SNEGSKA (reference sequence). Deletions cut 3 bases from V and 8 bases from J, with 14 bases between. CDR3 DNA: TGCAGTGCTAGGCCCGACGCCGCGAAGCAGTACTTC. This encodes CSARPDAAKQYF.

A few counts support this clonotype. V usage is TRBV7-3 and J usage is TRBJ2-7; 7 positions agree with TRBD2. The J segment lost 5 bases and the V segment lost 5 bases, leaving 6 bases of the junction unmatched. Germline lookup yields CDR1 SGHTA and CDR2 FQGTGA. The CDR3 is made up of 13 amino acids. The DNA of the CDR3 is TGTGCCAGCAGCGTAGGACTAGGAGACGAGCAGTACTTC. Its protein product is CASSVGLGDEQYF. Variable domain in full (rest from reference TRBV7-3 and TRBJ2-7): GAGVSQTPSNKVTEKGKYVELRCDPISGHTALYWYRQSLGQGPEFLIYFQGTGAADDSGLPNDRFFAVRPEGSVSTLKIQRTERGDSAVYLCASSVGLGDEQYFGPGTRLTVT.

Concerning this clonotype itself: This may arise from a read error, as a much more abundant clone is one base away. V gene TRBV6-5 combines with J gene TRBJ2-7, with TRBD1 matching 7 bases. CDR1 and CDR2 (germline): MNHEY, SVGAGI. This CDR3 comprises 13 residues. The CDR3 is CAGSSRQGYEQYF. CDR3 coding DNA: TGTGCCGGCAGTAGCCGACAGGGCTACGAGCAGTACTTC.

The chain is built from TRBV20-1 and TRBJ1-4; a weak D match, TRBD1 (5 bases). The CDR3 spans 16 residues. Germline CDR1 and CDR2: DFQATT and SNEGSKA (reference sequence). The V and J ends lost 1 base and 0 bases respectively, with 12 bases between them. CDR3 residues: CSARGLTGATNEKLFF. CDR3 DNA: TGCAGTGCTAGAGGTCTCACGGGGGCAACTAATGAAAAACTGTTTTTT.

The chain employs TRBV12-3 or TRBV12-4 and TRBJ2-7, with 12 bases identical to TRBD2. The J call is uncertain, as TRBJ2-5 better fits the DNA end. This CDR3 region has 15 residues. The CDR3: CASSSQGLAGETQYF. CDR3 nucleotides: TGTGCCAGCAGTTCCCAAGGACTAGCGGGGGAGACCCAGTACTTC.

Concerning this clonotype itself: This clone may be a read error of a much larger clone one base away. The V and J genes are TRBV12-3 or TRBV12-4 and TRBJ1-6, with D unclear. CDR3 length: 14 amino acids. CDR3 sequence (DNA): TGTGCCAGCAGCGGGAGCTCCCATAATTCACCCCTCCACTTT. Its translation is CASSGSSHNSPLHF.

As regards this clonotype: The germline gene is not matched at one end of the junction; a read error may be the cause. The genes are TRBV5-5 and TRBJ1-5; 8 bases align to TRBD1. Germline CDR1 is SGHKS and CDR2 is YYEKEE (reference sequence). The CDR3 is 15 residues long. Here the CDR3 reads CAGSLAGQGGQPQHF. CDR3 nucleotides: TGTGCCGGCAGCTTGGCCGGACAGGGAGGTCAGCCCCAGCATTTT.

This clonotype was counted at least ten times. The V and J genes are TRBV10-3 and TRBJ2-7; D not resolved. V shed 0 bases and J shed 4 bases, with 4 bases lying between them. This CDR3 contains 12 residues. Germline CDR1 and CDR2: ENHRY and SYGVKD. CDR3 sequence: CAISESSYEQYF. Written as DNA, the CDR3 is TGTGCCATCAGTGAGTCGAGTTACGAGCAGTACTTC.

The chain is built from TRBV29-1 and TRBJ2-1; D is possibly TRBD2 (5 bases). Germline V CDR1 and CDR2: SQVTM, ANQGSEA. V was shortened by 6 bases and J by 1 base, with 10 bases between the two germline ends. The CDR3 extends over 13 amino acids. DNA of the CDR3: TGCAGCGTGGGAGCGGAATCCTACAATGAGCAGTTCTTC. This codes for CSVGAESYNEQFF.

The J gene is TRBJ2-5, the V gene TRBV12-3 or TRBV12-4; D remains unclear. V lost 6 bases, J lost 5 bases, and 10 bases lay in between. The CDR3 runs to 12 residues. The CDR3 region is CASRPDGETQYF. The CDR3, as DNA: TGTGCCAGCAGGCCGGACGGGGAGACCCAGTACTTC.

The CDR3 reads CSASLGTEQYF. The CDR3 DNA is TGCAGTGCTAGTTTGGGTACCGAGCAGTACTTC. The rearrangement uses TRBV20-1 and TRBJ2-4; unclear D gene. The J call may not be correct, given that the DNA end is closer to TRBJ2-7. The CDR3 extends over 11 amino acids. Germline values: CDR1 DFQATT, CDR2 SNEGSKA (reference sequence).

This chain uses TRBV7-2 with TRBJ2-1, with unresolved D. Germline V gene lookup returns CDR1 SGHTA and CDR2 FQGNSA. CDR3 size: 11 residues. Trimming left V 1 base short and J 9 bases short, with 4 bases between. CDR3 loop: CASSLVLEQFF. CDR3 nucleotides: TGTGCCAGCAGCTTAGTCCTTGAGCAGTTCTTC.

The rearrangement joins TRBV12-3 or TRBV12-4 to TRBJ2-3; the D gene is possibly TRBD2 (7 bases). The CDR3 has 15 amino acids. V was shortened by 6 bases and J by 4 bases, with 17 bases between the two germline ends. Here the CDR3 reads CASSPEGGWSDTQYF. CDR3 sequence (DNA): TGTGCCAGCAGCCCGGAGGGGGGGTGGTCAGATACGCAGTATTTT.

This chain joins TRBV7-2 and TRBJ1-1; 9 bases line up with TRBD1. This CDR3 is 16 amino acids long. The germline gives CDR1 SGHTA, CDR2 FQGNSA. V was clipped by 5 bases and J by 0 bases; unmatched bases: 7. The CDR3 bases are TGTGCCAGCAGCCAAGGGACAGGGTATATGAACACTGAAGCTTTCTTT. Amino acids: CASSQGTGYMNTEAFF.

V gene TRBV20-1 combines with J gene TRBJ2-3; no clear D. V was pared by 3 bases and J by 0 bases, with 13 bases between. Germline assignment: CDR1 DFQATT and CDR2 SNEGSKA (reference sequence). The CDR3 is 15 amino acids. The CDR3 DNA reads TGCAGTGCTAGGCTACGCGGAACTAGCACAGATACGCAGTATTTT. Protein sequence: CSARLRGTSTDTQYF.

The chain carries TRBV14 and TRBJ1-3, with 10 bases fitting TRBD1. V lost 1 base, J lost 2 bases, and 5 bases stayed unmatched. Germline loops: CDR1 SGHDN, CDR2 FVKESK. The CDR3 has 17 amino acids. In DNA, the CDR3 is TGTGCCAGCAGCCAAGCCCCGGACAGGGGGACTGGAAACACCATATATTTT. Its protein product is CASSQAPDRGTGNTIYF. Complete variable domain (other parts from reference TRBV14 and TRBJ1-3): EAGVTQFPSHSVIEKGQTVTLRCDPISGHDNLYWYRRVMGKEIKFLLHFVKESKQDESGMPNNRFLAERTGGTYSTLKVQPAELEDSGVYFCASSQAPDRGTGNTIYFGEGSWLTVV.

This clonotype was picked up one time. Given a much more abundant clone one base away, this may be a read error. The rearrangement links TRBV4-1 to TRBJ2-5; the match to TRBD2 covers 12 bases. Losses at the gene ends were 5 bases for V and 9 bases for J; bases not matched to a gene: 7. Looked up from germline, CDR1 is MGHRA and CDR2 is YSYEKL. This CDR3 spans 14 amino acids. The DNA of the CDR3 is TGCGCCAGCAGCGAGCGACTAGCGGGGGAGGCCCAGTACTTC. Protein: CASSERLAGEAQYF.

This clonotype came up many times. CDR3 residues: CASSVGLGETQYF. CDR3 DNA: TGCGCCAGCAGCGTGGGGCTGGGAGAGACCCAGTACTTC. The genes are TRBV5-1 and TRBJ2-5; D perhaps matches TRBD1 (5 bases). Germline V gene sequence: CDR1 SGHRS, CDR2 YFSETQ. The CDR3 sequence is 13 residues long. The V end was cut by 4 bases, the J end by 4 bases, with 11 bases between.